This T cell receptor beta chain stems from a study of T cells in Graves' hyperthyroidism and ophthalmopathy. Study findings and constraints: The majority of expanded thyroid clonotypes above 0.001 also appeared in blood. Ophthalmopathy was distinguished from stable hyperthyroidism by 13 V-J signatures.

RNA transcripts yielded amplified TCR beta CDR3 regions. The HTBI primer set served for first-round RT-PCR of the TCR CDR3. TCRdb used MiXCR to reprocess the multiplex PCR reads, holding one entry per CDR3 protein. The data show hundreds of thousands of distinct CDR3 sequences, with 35% to 40% seen just once and about 9% held by the top ten. There are 13 residues in the CDR3. Germline loops: CDR1 ENHRY, CDR2 SYGVKD. Trimming cost V 4 bases and J 2 bases, with 9 bases left between them. Points on this clonotype: Its antigen remains unknown.

The TCR comes from a man aged 18 to 29 with Graves' hyperthyroidism. The sample consisted of blood. V gene TRBV10-3 combines with J gene TRBJ2-7, with D perhaps matching TRBD2 (6 bases). The CDR3 spells CAISVGRAYEQYF. The CDR3 DNA follows: TGTGCCATCAGTGTCGGGAGAGCCTACGAGCAGTACTTC.